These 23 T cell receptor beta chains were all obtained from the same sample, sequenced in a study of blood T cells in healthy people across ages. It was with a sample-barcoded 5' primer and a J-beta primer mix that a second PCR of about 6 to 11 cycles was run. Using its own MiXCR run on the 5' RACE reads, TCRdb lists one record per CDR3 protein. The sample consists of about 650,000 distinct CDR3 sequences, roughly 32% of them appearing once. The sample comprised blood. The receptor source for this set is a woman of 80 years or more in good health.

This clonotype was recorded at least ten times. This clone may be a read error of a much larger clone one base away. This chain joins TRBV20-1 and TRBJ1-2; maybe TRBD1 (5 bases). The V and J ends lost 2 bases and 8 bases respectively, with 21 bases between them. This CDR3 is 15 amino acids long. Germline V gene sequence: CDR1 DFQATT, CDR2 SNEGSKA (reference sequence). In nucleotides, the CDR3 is TGCAGTGCTAGATCTTGGGGCGCCGATCGGCGCGGCTACACCTTC. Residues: CSARSWGADRRGYTF.

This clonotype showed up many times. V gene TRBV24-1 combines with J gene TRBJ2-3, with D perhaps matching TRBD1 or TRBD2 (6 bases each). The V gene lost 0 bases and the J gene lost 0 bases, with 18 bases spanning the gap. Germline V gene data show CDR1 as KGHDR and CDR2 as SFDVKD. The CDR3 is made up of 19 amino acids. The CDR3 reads CATSDLLGQGTSSTDTQYF. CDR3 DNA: TGTGCCACCAGTGATTTGCTGGGTCAGGGGACTTCTAGCACAGATACGCAGTATTTT.

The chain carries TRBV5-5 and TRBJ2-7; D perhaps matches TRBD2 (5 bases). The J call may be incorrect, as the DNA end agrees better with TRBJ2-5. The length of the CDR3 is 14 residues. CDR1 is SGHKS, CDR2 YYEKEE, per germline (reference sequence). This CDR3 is CASSWGVRGQTQYF. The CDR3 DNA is TGTGCCAGCAGCTGGGGTGTCCGAGGGCAGACCCAGTACTTC.

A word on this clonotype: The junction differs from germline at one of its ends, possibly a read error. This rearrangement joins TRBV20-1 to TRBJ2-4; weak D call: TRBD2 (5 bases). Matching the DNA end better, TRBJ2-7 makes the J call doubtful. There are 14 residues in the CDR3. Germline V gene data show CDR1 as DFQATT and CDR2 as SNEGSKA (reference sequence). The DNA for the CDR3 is TGCAGTGCGAGAGGCTCGGGGTTCGGGAACGAGCAGTACTTC. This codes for CSARGSGFGNEQYF.

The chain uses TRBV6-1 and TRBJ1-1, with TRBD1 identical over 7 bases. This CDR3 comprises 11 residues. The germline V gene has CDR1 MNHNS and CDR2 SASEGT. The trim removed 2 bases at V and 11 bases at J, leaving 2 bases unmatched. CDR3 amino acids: CASSEWTGAFF. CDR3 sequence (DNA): TGTGCCAGCAGTGAATGGACAGGTGCTTTCTTT.

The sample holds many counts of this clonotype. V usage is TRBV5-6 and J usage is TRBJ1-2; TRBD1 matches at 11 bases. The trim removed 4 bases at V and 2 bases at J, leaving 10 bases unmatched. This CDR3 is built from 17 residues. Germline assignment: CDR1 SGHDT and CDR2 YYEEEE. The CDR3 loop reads CASSPGTGGSKNYGYTF. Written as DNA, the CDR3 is TGTGCCAGCAGCCCTGGGACAGGGGGTTCCAAAAACTATGGCTACACCTTC.

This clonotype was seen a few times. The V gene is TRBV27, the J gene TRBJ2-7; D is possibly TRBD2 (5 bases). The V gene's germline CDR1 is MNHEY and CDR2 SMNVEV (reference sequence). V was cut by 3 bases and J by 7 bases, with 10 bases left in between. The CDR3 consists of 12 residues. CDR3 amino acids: CASSFGDNEQYF. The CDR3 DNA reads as TGTGCCAGCAGTTTCGGGGATAATGAGCAGTACTTC.

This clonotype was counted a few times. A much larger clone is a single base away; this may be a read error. CDR3 region: CASSFTQHGRGPKETQYF. The CDR3 DNA reads TGTGCCAGCAGCTTTACTCAACACGGGCGGGGCCCCAAAGAGACCCAGTACTTC. This sequence joins TRBV5-6 and TRBJ2-5, with a weak D call TRBD2 (6 bases). CDR3 length: 18 residues. V was trimmed by 2 bases and J by 3 bases, leaving 23 bases between them. CDR1 and CDR2 from the germline V gene are SGHDT and YYEEEE.

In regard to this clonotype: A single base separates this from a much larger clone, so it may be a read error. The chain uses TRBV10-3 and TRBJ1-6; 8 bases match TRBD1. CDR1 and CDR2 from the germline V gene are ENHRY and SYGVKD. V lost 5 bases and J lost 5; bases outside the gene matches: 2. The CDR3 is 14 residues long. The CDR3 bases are TGTGCCATCAGTAAGGACAGGGATAATTCACCCCTCCACTTT. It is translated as CAISKDRDNSPLHF.

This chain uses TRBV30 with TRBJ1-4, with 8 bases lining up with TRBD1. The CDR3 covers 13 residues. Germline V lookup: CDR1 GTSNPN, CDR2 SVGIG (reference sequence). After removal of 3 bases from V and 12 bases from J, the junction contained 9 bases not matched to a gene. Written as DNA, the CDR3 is TGTGCCTGGAGGGGACAGGAAGAGGAAGAACTGTTTTTT. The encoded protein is CAWRGQEEEELFF.

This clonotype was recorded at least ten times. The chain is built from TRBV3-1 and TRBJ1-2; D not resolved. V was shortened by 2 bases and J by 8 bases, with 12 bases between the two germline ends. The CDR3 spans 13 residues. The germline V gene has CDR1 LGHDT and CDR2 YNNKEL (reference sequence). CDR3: CASSQWTGGGYTF. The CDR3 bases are TGTGCCAGCAGCCAATGGACCGGTGGGGGCTACACCTTC.

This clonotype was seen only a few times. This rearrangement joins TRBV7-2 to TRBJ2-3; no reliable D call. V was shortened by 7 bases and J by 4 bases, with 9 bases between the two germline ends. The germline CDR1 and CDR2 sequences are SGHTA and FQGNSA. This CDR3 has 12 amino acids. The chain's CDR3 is CASTIPPDTQYF. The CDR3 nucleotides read TGTGCCAGCACGATCCCCCCAGATACGCAGTATTTT.

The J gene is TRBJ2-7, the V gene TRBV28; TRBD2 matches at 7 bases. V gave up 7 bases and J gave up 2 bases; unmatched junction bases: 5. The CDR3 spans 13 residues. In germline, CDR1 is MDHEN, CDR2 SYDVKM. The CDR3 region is CASTYSGPYEQYF. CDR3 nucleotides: TGTGCCAGCACTTATAGCGGGCCCTACGAGCAGTACTTC.

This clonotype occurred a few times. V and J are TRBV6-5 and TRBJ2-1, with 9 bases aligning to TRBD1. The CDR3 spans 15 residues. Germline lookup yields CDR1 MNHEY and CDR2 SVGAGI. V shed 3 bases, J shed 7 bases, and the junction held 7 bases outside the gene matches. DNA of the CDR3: TGTGCCAGCAGTTATCGGGGACAGGGCCCGAATGAGCAGTTCTTC. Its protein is CASSYRGQGPNEQFF.

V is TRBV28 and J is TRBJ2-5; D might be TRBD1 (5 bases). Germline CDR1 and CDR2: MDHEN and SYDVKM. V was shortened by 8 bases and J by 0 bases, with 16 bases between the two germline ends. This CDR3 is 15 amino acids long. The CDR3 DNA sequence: TGTGCCAGCTCTGTGGTGGGGCAGTACCAAGAGACCCAGTACTTC. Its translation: CASSVVGQYQETQYF.

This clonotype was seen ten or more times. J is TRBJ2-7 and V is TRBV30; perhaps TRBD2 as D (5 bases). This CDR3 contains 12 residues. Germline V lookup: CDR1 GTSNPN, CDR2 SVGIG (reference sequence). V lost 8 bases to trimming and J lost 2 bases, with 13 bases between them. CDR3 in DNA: TGTGCCGCTTTGCTCGGGGCCTACGAGCAGTACTTC. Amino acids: CAALLGAYEQYF.

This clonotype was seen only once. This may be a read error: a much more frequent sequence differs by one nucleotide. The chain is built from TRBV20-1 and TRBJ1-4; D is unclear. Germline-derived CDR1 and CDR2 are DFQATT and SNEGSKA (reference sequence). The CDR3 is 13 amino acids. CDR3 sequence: CSARRPTNEKRFF. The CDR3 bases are TGCAGTGCTAGGAGGCCAACTAATGAAAAACGGTTTTTT.

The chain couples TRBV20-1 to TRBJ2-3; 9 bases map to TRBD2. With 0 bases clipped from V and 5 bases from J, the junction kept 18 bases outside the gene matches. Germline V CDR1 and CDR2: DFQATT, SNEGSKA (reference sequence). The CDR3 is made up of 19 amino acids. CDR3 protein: CSARDDYSGGTSREDTQYF. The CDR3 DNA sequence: TGCAGTGCTAGAGATGATTACTCCGGCGGGACTAGCAGGGAAGATACGCAGTATTTT.

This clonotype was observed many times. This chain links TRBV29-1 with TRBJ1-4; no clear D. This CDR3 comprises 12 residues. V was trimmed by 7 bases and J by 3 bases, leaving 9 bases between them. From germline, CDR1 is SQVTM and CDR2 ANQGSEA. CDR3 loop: CSARTANEKLFF. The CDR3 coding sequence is TGCAGCGCCCGGACTGCTAATGAAAAACTGTTTTTT.

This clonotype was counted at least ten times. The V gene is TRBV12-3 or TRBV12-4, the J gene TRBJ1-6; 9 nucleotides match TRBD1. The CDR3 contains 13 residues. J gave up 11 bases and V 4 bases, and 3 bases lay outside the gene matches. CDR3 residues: CASSSGTGTPLHF. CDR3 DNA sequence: TGTGCCAGCAGTTCCGGGACAGGGACACCCCTCCACTTT.

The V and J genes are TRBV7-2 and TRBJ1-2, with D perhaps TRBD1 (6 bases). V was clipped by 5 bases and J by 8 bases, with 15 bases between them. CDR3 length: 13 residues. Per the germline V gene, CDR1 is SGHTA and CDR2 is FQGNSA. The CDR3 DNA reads TGTGCCAGCAGCCCTACAGGGTTTAAAGGCTACACCTTC. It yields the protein CASSPTGFKGYTF.

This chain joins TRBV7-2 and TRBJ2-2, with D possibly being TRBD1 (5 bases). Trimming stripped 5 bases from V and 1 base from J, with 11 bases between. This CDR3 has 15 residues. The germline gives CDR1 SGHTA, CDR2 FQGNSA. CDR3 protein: CASSRSTENTGELFF. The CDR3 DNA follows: TGTGCCAGCAGCCGCTCGACAGAGAACACCGGGGAGCTGTTTTTT.

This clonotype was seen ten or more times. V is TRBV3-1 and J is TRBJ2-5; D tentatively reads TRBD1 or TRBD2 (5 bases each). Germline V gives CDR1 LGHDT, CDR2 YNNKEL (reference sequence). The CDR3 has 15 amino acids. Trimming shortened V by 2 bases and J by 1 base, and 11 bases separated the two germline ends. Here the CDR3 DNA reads TGTGCCAGCAGCCAAAACAGAGGGGCCCAAGAGACCCAGTACTTC. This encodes CASSQNRGAQETQYF.